This T cell receptor beta chain is from a study of CD8 T cells in Susac syndrome. Germline V gene sequence: CDR1 ENHRY, CDR2 SYGVKD. This CDR3 spans 13 amino acids. The J segment lost 7 bases and the V segment lost 10 bases, leaving 9 bases of the junction unmatched. Sequencing of TCR beta was carried out in blood CD8+ and CD4+ T cells. TEMRA cells were FACS-enriched, while CD8+ and CD4+ T cells were negatively isolated. A remark on this clonotype: Its antigen is unknown.

General study results and limits: A relatively small number of individuals underwent TCR sequencing and HLA analysis.

The RNA input was roughly 0.45 to 1 ug, and it was reverse transcribed with random hexamers. Multiplex immunoSEQ PCR targeted 54 Vbeta and 13 Jbeta TCR beta segments. A single record per CDR3 protein comes from TCRdb applying MiXCR to the immunoSEQ multiplex PCR reads. Altogether fewer than 300,000 distinct CDR3 sequences are present, roughly 85% being singletons, with the ten largest covering 0.11%. Material: CD8+ T cells from PBMCs. This receptor was identified in a human donor with multiple sclerosis. This chain joins TRBV10-3 and TRBJ2-7; 11 bases align to TRBD2. In DNA, the CDR3 is TGTGCCACCGGGACTAGCGGACCAGGGGAGCAGTACTTC. Protein sequence: CATGTSGPGEQYF.